These 21 T cell receptor beta chains share one sample of origin, sequenced in a study of monozygotic twins with cystic fibrosis. Produced via immunoSEQ multiplex PCR; TCRdb's table is partial and in-frame only. The sample carries tens of thousands of clones, approximately 90% recorded once. Sequencing was carried out using blood. All receptors derive from a girl aged 2 to 10 with cystic fibrosis.

This sequence joins TRBV5-4 and TRBJ2-2; 7 bases align to TRBD2. The CDR3 totals 13 residues. J lost 11 bases, V lost 4 bases, and 8 bases had no gene match. Germline CDR1 SGHNT, CDR2 YYREEE (reference sequence). CDR3 sequence reads: CASSMRDYEELFF. In nucleotides, the CDR3 is TGTGCCAGCAGCATGCGGGACTATGAAGAGCTGTTTTTT.

V is TRBV5-3 and J is TRBJ1-2, with a possible D match to TRBD1 (5 bases). TRBV5-3 is classed as an ORF, of uncertain function. The CDR3 has 14 residues. The V end lost 4 bases, the J end lost 8 bases, and 18 bases lay between the germline ends. CDR3 amino acids: CARSPLSGRGGYTF. In DNA, the CDR3 is TGTGCCAGAAGCCCACTTTCGGGGCGGGGAGGCTACACCTTC.

The rearrangement links TRBV7-2 to TRBJ1-2; the D gene is possibly TRBD1 (5 bases). CDR1 SGHTA and CDR2 FQGNSA come from the germline V gene. CDR3 length: 16 amino acids. With 5 bases removed from V and 5 bases from J, the gap between germline ends came to 21 bases. For the CDR3, the DNA is TGTGCCAGCAGCCCGCGGGGGGTAAAGGAAGAATATGGCTACACCTTC. It is translated as CASSPRGVKEEYGYTF. Combining the CDR3 with reference TRBV7-2 and TRBJ1-2 gives the whole variable domain GAGVSQSPSNKVTEKGKDVELRCDPISGHTALYWYRQSLGQGLEFLIYFQGNSAPDKSGLPSDRFSAERTGGSVSTLTIQRTQQEDSAVYLCASSPRGVKEEYGYTFGSGTRLTVV.

The chain links TRBV29-1 to TRBJ2-2; 10 bases are a match to TRBD2. Germline-derived CDR1 and CDR2 are SQVTM and ANQGSEA. The CDR3 is 16 amino acids. V lost 3 bases and J lost 2; bases outside the gene matches: 6. Here the CDR3 reads CSVELKRGGNTGELFF. CDR3 coding DNA: TGCAGCGTTGAGCTTAAGCGGGGGGGTAACACCGGGGAGCTGTTTTTT.

A note on this clone: The junction does not match germline at one end; this may be a read error. The chain joins TRBV4-2 to TRBJ2-3, with 12 bases aligning to TRBD2. CDR3 length: 18 amino acids. CDR1 is LGHNA, CDR2 YNFKEQ, per germline. The CDR3 DNA sequence: TGTGCCAGCAGTCAAGCCCCTAGCGGGGGGGCGATCACAGATACGCAGTATTTT. It is translated as CASSQAPSGGAITDTQYF.

The chain couples TRBV7-9 to TRBJ1-2; 8 bases fit TRBD1. The CDR3 is made up of 19 amino acids. CDR1 and CDR2 (germline): SEHNR, FQNEAQ (reference sequence). After removal of 5 bases from V and 4 bases from J, the junction contained 21 bases not matched to a gene. This CDR3 is CASSPLLGTGPPLSYGYTF. CDR3 DNA: TGTGCCAGCAGCCCTCTTTTGGGGACAGGCCCTCCTTTGTCCTATGGCTACACCTTC. Full variable domain (rest looked up from reference TRBV7-9 and TRBJ1-2): DTGVSQNPRHKITKRGQNVTFRCDPISEHNRLYWYRQTLGQGPEFLTYFQNEAQLEKSRLLSDRFSAERPKGSFSTLEIQRTEQGDSAMYLCASSPLLGTGPPLSYGYTFGSGTRLTVV.

V gene TRBV11-1 combines with J gene TRBJ1-1; TRBD1 is a possible D gene (5 bases). This CDR3 has 17 residues. Germline CDR1 is SGHAT and CDR2 is FQDESV (reference sequence). Trimming took off 3 bases at V and 1 base at J, with 18 bases between the two ends. CDR3 nucleotides: TGTGCCAGCAGCTTCGGGGGAACTTTCGATTGGAACACTGAAGCTTTCTTT. This encodes CASSFGGTFDWNTEAFF.

The chain recombines TRBV6-5 with TRBJ2-2; D uncertain. CDR3 length: 14 residues. The germline CDR1 and CDR2 sequences are MNHEY and SVGAGI. V was trimmed by 1 base and J by 3 bases, leaving 6 bases between them. Here the CDR3 reads CASSYFKYTGELFF. The DNA of the CDR3 is TGTGCCAGCAGTTACTTCAAATACACCGGGGAGCTGTTTTTT.

The chain links TRBV7-6 to TRBJ2-3; 16 bases line up with TRBD2. This CDR3 region has 18 residues. The V gene end was trimmed by 3 bases and the J gene end by 7 bases; junction bases not matched to a gene: 10. Per the germline V gene, CDR1 is SGHVS and CDR2 is FNYEAQ. The CDR3 reads CASSFSKGLAGGLNTQYF. As DNA, the CDR3 is TGTGCCAGCAGCTTTTCTAAGGGACTAGCGGGGGGGCTGAATACGCAGTATTTT.

This chain uses TRBV5-6 with TRBJ1-2; no reliable D call. The CDR3 length is 14 residues. With 4 bases removed from V and 4 bases from J, the gap between germline ends came to 14 bases. Germline values: CDR1 SGHDT, CDR2 YYEEEE. CDR3 sequence: CASSPFRGSYGYTF. CDR3 DNA sequence: TGTGCCAGCAGCCCTTTTCGGGGATCCTATGGCTACACCTTC.

The chain employs TRBV7-6 and TRBJ2-2, with TRBD1 matching 11 bases. Germline V CDR1 and CDR2: SGHVS, FNYEAQ. This CDR3 is 19 amino acids long. V shed 2 bases, J shed 2 bases, and the junction held 10 bases outside the gene matches. CDR3 sequence: CASSLSRDRGIINTGELFF. As DNA, the CDR3 is TGTGCCAGCAGCTTATCCCGGGACAGGGGGATCATCAACACCGGGGAGCTGTTTTTT.

The genes are TRBV10-3 and TRBJ1-1, with D unclear. Germline V gives CDR1 ENHRY, CDR2 SYGVKD. CDR3 length: 14 amino acids. V gave up 4 bases and J gave up 1 base, with 10 bases separating them. CDR3 in amino acids: CAISGISGNTEAFF. The CDR3 DNA follows: TGTGCCATCAGTGGCATTTCAGGGAACACTGAAGCTTTCTTT.

A note on this clone: A junction boundary mismatches the germline segment, possibly from a read error. The J gene is TRBJ2-5, the V gene TRBV4-1, with D perhaps TRBD2 (7 bases). Germline loops: CDR1 MGHRA, CDR2 YSYEKL. There are 14 residues in the CDR3. The CDR3 sequence is CASSQDGGQEAQYF. The CDR3 bases are TGCGCCAGCAGCCAAGACGGGGGGCAAGAGGCCCAGTACTTC.

V is TRBV2 and J is TRBJ2-1, with D possibly matching TRBD2 (5 bases). The CDR3 spans 14 residues. The ends were cut back, 10 bases at V and 5 bases at J, with 18 bases in the middle. CDR1 SNHLY and CDR2 FYNNEI come from the germline V gene. The CDR3 DNA sequence: TGTGCCACACACCGAGGAACTAGAGACAATGAGCAGTTCTTC. Amino acids: CATHRGTRDNEQFF. Looking up the rest from reference TRBV2 and TRBJ2-1 gives the full variable domain: EPEVTQTPSHQVTQMGQEVILRCVPISNHLYFYWYRQILGQKVEFLVSFYNNEISEKSEIFDDQFSVERPDGSNFTLKIRSTKLEDSAMYFCATHRGTRDNEQFFGPGTRLTVL.

The rearrangement links TRBV5-3 to TRBJ2-3; weak D call: TRBD2 (5 bases). TRBV5-3 is recorded as an ORF, its role being uncertain. The CDR3 has 13 residues. The V end lost 5 bases, the J end lost 4 bases, and 11 bases lay between the germline ends. The CDR3 reads CARRNHGADTQYF. The CDR3 DNA sequence: TGTGCCAGAAGGAACCACGGGGCAGATACGCAGTATTTT.

The V and J genes are TRBV9 and TRBJ1-3; no reliable D call. Trimming cost V 3 bases and J 0 bases, with 13 bases left between them. Germline lookup yields CDR1 SGDLS and CDR2 YYNGEE. This CDR3 contains 16 residues. The CDR3 loop reads CASSGPGSNSGNTIYF. CDR3 in DNA: TGTGCCAGCAGCGGCCCCGGCAGTAACTCTGGAAACACCATATATTTT.

CDR3 in amino acids: CASSLRDSEQPQHF. CDR3 DNA: TGTGCCAGCAGTTTGAGGGACAGCGAGCAGCCCCAGCATTTT. The chain has TRBV27 and TRBJ1-5, with 7 bases aligning to TRBD1. Germline V gene lookup returns CDR1 MNHEY and CDR2 SMNVEV (reference sequence). The junction had 6 bases not matched to a gene; V was cut back by 3 bases and J by 7 bases. The length of the CDR3 is 14 residues.

J is TRBJ2-2 and V is TRBV9, with D possibly TRBD1 on 6 matching bases. Trimming pared 0 bases from V and 1 base from J, leaving 10 bases between. From germline, CDR1 is SGDLS and CDR2 YYNGEE. This CDR3 spans 16 amino acids. CDR3 nucleotide sequence: TGTGCCAGCAGCGTAGTGGCCAGGGGGAACACCGGGGAGCTGTTTTTT. This sequence encodes CASSVVARGNTGELFF. The full variable domain, in which reference TRBV9 and TRBJ2-2 provide the parts outside the CDR3, is DSGVTQTPKHLITATGQRVTLRCSPRSGDLSVYWYQQSLDQGLQFLIQYYNGEERAKGNILERFSAQQFPDLHSELNLSSLELGDSALYFCASSVVARGNTGELFFGEGSRLTVL.

This chain connects TRBV30 to TRBJ1-1; no clear D. This CDR3 region has 14 residues. CDR1 and CDR2 (germline): GTSNPN, SVGIG (reference sequence). The V gene lost 0 bases and the J gene lost 2 bases, with 10 bases spanning the gap. The CDR3: CAWSVESVNTEAFF. The DNA for the CDR3 is TGTGCCTGGAGTGTAGAGAGCGTTAACACTGAAGCTTTCTTT. Full variable domain (outside the CDR3, taken from reference TRBV30 and TRBJ1-1): SQTIHQWPATLVQPVGSPLSLECTVEGTSNPNLYWYRQAAGRGLQLLFYSVGIGQISSEVPQNLSASRPQDRQFILSSKKLLLSDSGFYLCAWSVESVNTEAFFGQGTRLTVV.

This chain links TRBV4-2 with TRBJ1-2, with D perhaps matching TRBD1 (5 bases). The ends were cut back, 1 base at V and 1 base at J, with 13 bases in the middle. Per germline, CDR1 LGHNA and CDR2 YNFKEQ. The CDR3 is 16 amino acids. This chain's CDR3 is CASSQAPGLLNYGYTF. DNA of the CDR3: TGTGCCAGCAGCCAAGCCCCGGGACTACTTAACTATGGCTACACCTTC.

The table lists this clone with a few counts. The chain carries TRBV7-3 and TRBJ1-5; D is possibly TRBD1 (5 bases). Germline CDR1 SGHTA, CDR2 FQGTGA. Trimming took 2 bases from V and 2 from J, leaving 16 bases between them. The CDR3 totals 17 residues. The CDR3 region is CASSLLGPIRGNQPQHF. DNA for the CDR3: TGTGCCAGCAGCTTACTGGGACCGATAAGGGGCAATCAGCCCCAGCATTTT.